Reported below is one TCR beta chain. The germline gives CDR1 MNHNS, CDR2 SASEGT. V gave up 6 bases and J gave up 8 bases; unmatched junction bases: 8. The CDR3 is made up of 13 amino acids. This sample stems from a study of cytomegalovirus exposure and HLA in healthy donors. The primer mix had 60 Vbeta and 13 Jbeta primers. The method was immunoSEQ multiplex PCR; TCRdb's version includes in-frame clones alone and lacks a portion of them. The sample records some 150,000 clones, 65% to 80% being singletons. This chain links TRBV6-1 with TRBJ1-2; TRBD1 aligns across 8 bases. The clonotype originates from a woman in her thirties or forties in good health and CMV-seronegative. The specimen sequenced was PBMCs. The CDR3 region has the DNA TGTGCCAGCAGCGCCCGACAGGGGCTAGGCTACACCTTC. This codes for CASSARQGLGYTF.